The 5 T cell receptor beta chains below all came from one sample that was sequenced in a study of Graves' ophthalmopathy and Graves' hyperthyroidism. RNA transcripts were the template, and TCR beta CDR3 regions were amplified from them. Second-round multiplex PCR came after first-round RT-PCR with HTBI primers. MiXCR, run by TCRdb on the multiplex PCR reads, gives a single entry per CDR3 protein. This repertoire shows 40,000 to 50,000 distinct CDR3 sequences, 50% found once; its top ten account for approximately 23%. The sample was peripheral blood. Receptors were obtained from an adult man with Graves' ophthalmopathy.

Worth noting for this clonotype: The junction and the germline gene differ at one end; a read error may be behind it. The genes are TRBV7-7 and TRBJ2-3; D unclear. CDR1 is SSHAT, CDR2 FNYEAQ, per germline (reference sequence). The CDR3 has 13 amino acids. In nucleotides, the CDR3 is TGTGCTAGCAGCACCGGACCTGCAGATACGCAGTATTTT. Translation: CASSTGPADTQYF.

The rearrangement uses TRBV2 and TRBJ2-2; D call uncertain. This CDR3 spans 12 amino acids. V gave up 4 bases and J gave up 9 bases, with 9 bases separating them. Germline V lookup: CDR1 SNHLY, CDR2 FYNNEI. This CDR3 reads CASSANHRELFF. The CDR3 region has the DNA TGTGCCAGCAGTGCTAACCACCGGGAGCTGTTTTTT.

Remarks on this clonotype: Lacking the conserved final phenylalanine or tryptophan, this CDR3 likely reflects a read error. V is TRBV29-1 and J is TRBJ2-2; tentative D call: TRBD2 (6 bases). The CDR3 has 15 residues. The germline V and J ends were trimmed by 5 bases and 4 bases, with 17 bases remaining between them. Per germline, CDR1 SQVTM and CDR2 ANQGSEA. As DNA, the CDR3 is TGCAGCGTTCTTTCTAGCGAGGGTACCACCGGGGAGCTGTTTTAT. Translating it yields CSVLSSEGTTGELFY.

As concerns this clonotype: At one end the junction does not follow the germline gene, possibly because of a read error. The J gene is TRBJ2-1, the V gene TRBV11-2; D is uncertain. This CDR3 contains 11 residues. The germline V gene encodes CDR1 SGHAT and CDR2 FQNNGV. In DNA, the CDR3 is TGTGCCAGCAGCCTAGAGAATGAGCAGTTCTTC. Amino acids: CASSLENEQFF.

This clonotype has a count of ten or more. The chain links TRBV5-5 to TRBJ2-5, with TRBD2 as a possible D gene (6 bases). The CDR3 runs to 16 residues. V gave up 7 bases and J gave up 1 base, with 20 bases separating them. Germline V gene sequence: CDR1 SGHKS, CDR2 YYEKEE (reference sequence). The CDR3 nucleotides read TGTGCCAGCTGGCAAGGGCAGGGAGGTGGCCAAGAGACCCAGTACTTC. Translated: CASWQGQGGGQETQYF. Based on the CDR3 plus reference TRBV5-5 and TRBJ2-5, the full variable domain is DAGVTQSPTHLIKTRGQQVTLRCSPISGHKSVSWYQQVLGQGPQFIFQYYEKEERGRGNFPDRFSARQFPNYSSELNVNALLLGDSALYLCASWQGQGGGQETQYFGPGTRLLVL.